These 26 T cell receptor beta chains came from one sample sequenced in a study of cytomegalovirus exposure and HLA in healthy donors. Both 60 Vbeta primers and 13 Jbeta primers went into the PCR. The assay was immunoSEQ multiplex PCR, and TCRdb's table has in-frame clones only and misses some. The table has more than 150,000 clones, 65% to 90% seen once. Sequenced material: PBMCs. Receptors were obtained from a woman between 50 and 59 years old in good health and CMV-seropositive.

The V call is TRBV6-5, the J call TRBJ2-6, with unresolved D. The CDR3 contains 13 residues. Trimming removed 4 bases at V and 4 bases at J, with 5 bases between. CDR1 is MNHEY and CDR2 is SVGAGI in the germline V gene. CDR3 protein: CASSSFGANVLTF. CDR3 sequence (DNA): TGTGCCAGCAGTTCCTTCGGGGCCAACGTCCTGACTTTC.

This chain uses TRBV4-1 with TRBJ1-2; TRBD1 aligns across 10 bases. Germline values: CDR1 MGHRA, CDR2 YSYEKL. The V and J ends lost 3 bases and 4 bases, in that order; junction bases with no gene match: 5. The CDR3 has 15 residues. This chain's CDR3 is CASSQRGQGSYGYTF. The CDR3 coding sequence is TGCGCCAGCAGCCAGAGGGGACAGGGGAGCTATGGCTACACCTTC.

Only one count was recorded for this clone. The V call is TRBV10-1, the J call TRBJ1-1; a possible D gene is TRBD1 (6 bases). Trimming stripped 6 bases from V and 8 bases from J, with 16 bases between. This CDR3 is built from 13 residues. Germline V lookup: CDR1 WNHNN, CDR2 SYGVQD (reference sequence). The CDR3 nucleotides are TGCGCCAGCAGGGGGGCAGGCGAACGGGAAGCTTTCTTT. This encodes CASRGAGEREAFF.

The sample holds a few counts of this clone. The J gene is TRBJ1-6, the V gene TRBV11-2; unclear D gene. The germline V gene encodes CDR1 SGHAT and CDR2 FQNNGV. Trimming cost V 6 bases and J 6 bases, with 3 bases left between them. The CDR3 length is 11 residues. The CDR3 DNA sequence: TGTGCCAGCAGTAGTAATTCACCCCTCCACTTT. Translation: CASSSNSPLHF.

The chain employs TRBV19 and TRBJ1-5; TRBD1 matches 11 bases. The germline V gene encodes CDR1 LNHDA and CDR2 SQIVND (reference sequence). The V and J ends lost 3 bases and 2 bases, in that order; junction bases with no gene match: 6. The CDR3 is 17 residues long. This CDR3 reads CASSIPRTGGGNQPQHF. As DNA, the CDR3 is TGTGCCAGTAGTATCCCGCGGACAGGGGGCGGCAATCAGCCCCAGCATTTT.

The chain recombines TRBV7-2 with TRBJ1-2, with D tentatively TRBD1 (5 bases). The ends were cut back, 2 bases at V and 5 bases at J, with 18 bases in the middle. The germline gives CDR1 SGHTA, CDR2 FQGNSA. This CDR3 is built from 16 residues. CDR3 DNA sequence: TGTGCCAGCAGCTTATGGTCAGACCCTAGGGGATATGGCTACACCTTC. Translation gives CASSLWSDPRGYGYTF. The complete variable domain, with remaining parts taken from reference TRBV7-2 and TRBJ1-2, reads GAGVSQSPSNKVTEKGKDVELRCDPISGHTALYWYRQSLGQGLEFLIYFQGNSAPDKSGLPSDRFSAERTGGSVSTLTIQRTQQEDSAVYLCASSLWSDPRGYGYTFGSGTRLTVV.

This chain connects TRBV6-6 to TRBJ2-1; D is ambiguous. The CDR3 extends over 13 amino acids. Germline CDR1 is MNHNY and CDR2 is SVGAGI (reference sequence). Trimming cost V 7 bases and J 3 bases, with 10 bases left between them. The CDR3 nucleotides read TGTGCCAGCACGCGGAGCCTCTACAATGAGCAGTTCTTC. It encodes CASTRSLYNEQFF.

The chain joins TRBV5-4 to TRBJ1-2; D ambiguous. V was cut by 2 bases and J by 5 bases, with 13 bases left in between. The length of the CDR3 is 14 residues. Germline values: CDR1 SGHNT, CDR2 YYREEE (reference sequence). In nucleotides, the CDR3 is TGTGCCAGCAGCTTCCCAGGCTCCCCTTATGGCTACACCTTC. Amino acids: CASSFPGSPYGYTF. Supplemented by reference TRBV5-4 and TRBJ1-2, the full variable domain reads ETGVTQSPTHLIKTRGQQVTLRCSSQSGHNTVSWYQQALGQGPQFIFQYYREEENGRGNFPPRFSGLQFPNYSSELNVNALELDDSALYLCASSFPGSPYGYTFGSGTRLTVV.

In its sample, this clone was seen once. J is TRBJ2-1 and V is TRBV7-2; D unclear. Germline V CDR1 and CDR2: SGHTA, FQGNSA. CDR3 length equals 16 residues. V lost 0 bases and J lost 0, with 9 bases in between. The CDR3 sequence: CASSLAPISSYNEQFF. DNA for the CDR3: TGTGCCAGCAGCTTAGCTCCTATTAGCTCCTACAATGAGCAGTTCTTC.

This rearrangement joins TRBV6-1 to TRBJ1-1; no reliable D call. This CDR3 spans 14 amino acids. The germline CDR1 and CDR2 sequences are MNHNS and SASEGT. Deletions cut 3 bases from V and 4 bases from J, with 12 bases between. The CDR3 loop reads CASSEFSVSTEAFF. The DNA for the CDR3 is TGTGCCAGCAGTGAGTTCTCCGTGAGCACTGAAGCTTTCTTT.

The chain joins TRBV7-9 to TRBJ2-1, with TRBD1 matching 7 bases. The CDR3 runs 17 residues. Germline V gene sequence: CDR1 SEHNR, CDR2 FQNEAQ (reference sequence). The ends lost 5 bases at V and 5 bases at J; junction bases unmatched: 15. This CDR3 reads CASSPAKTGRFDNEQFF. Written as DNA, the CDR3 is TGTGCCAGCAGCCCAGCAAAGACAGGGCGGTTCGACAATGAGCAGTTCTTC.

This chain connects TRBV9 to TRBJ2-3; D is ambiguous. The CDR3 length is 16 residues. Germline V gives CDR1 SGDLS, CDR2 YYNGEE. The ends were cut back, 0 bases at V and 3 bases at J, with 14 bases in the middle. For the CDR3, the DNA is TGTGCCAGCAGCGTAGGGGCAGACGAAACTACAGATACGCAGTATTTT. This codes for CASSVGADETTDTQYF.

This clone was observed once. The J gene is TRBJ1-5, the V gene TRBV6-1, with TRBD1 matching over 8 bases. The germline V gene encodes CDR1 MNHNS and CDR2 SASEGT. With 3 bases clipped from V and 9 bases from J, the junction kept 13 bases outside the gene matches. The length of the CDR3 is 16 residues. The CDR3 spells CASSENSAGGFLPQHF. In DNA, the CDR3 is TGTGCCAGCAGTGAGAATTCGGCAGGGGGCTTTCTGCCCCAGCATTTT.

This chain links TRBV30 with TRBJ1-2, with TRBD1 matching 8 bases. CDR3 size: 14 residues. The V and J ends lost 3 bases and 8 bases, in that order; junction bases with no gene match: 11. CDR1 and CDR2 from the germline V gene are GTSNPN and SVGIG (reference sequence). The DNA of the CDR3 is TGTGCCTGGAGCTGGGCAGGGGGCGAGTACGGCTACACCTTC. This sequence encodes CAWSWAGGEYGYTF.

The chain combines TRBV25-1 with TRBJ2-5, with 8 positions matching TRBD1. The trim removed 1 base at V and 5 bases at J, leaving 6 bases unmatched. The germline CDR1 and CDR2 sequences are MGHDK and SYGVNS. This CDR3 region has 15 residues. The CDR3 loop is CASSELQGEGETQYF. The DNA for the CDR3 is TGTGCCAGCAGTGAATTACAGGGGGAAGGGGAGACCCAGTACTTC.

The genes are TRBV7-2 and TRBJ1-2; 7 nucleotides line up with TRBD1. V shed 5 bases and J 4 bases; nucleotides not matched to a gene: 1. This CDR3 region has 12 residues. Germline assignment: CDR1 SGHTA and CDR2 FQGNSA. The CDR3 loop is CASSRTGYGYTF. The CDR3 bases are TGTGCCAGCAGCCGGACAGGCTATGGCTACACCTTC.

V usage is TRBV19 and J usage is TRBJ1-3; D ambiguous. CDR3 length: 15 residues. Trimming left V 3 bases short and J 2 bases short, with 11 bases between. CDR1 and CDR2 (germline): LNHDA, SQIVND (reference sequence). CDR3 sequence reads: CASSIVALPGNTIYF. CDR3 coding DNA: TGTGCCAGTAGTATTGTAGCCCTCCCTGGAAACACCATATATTTT.

V is TRBV4-3 and J is TRBJ1-4; D is possibly TRBD1 (5 bases). CDR1 LGHNA and CDR2 YSLEER come from the germline V gene. Trimming shortened V by 0 bases and J by 6 bases, and 14 bases separated the two germline ends. The CDR3 is 16 residues long. CDR3 bases: TGCGCCAGCAGCCAAGATTACGCAGGGAAGTATGAAAAACTGTTTTTT. Translated, it gives CASSQDYAGKYEKLFF.

The V and J genes are TRBV5-4 and TRBJ1-2; no reliable D call. From germline, CDR1 is SGHNT and CDR2 YYREEE (reference sequence). V lost 4 bases to trimming and J lost 2 bases, with 21 bases between them. This CDR3 is 17 amino acids long. Here the CDR3 reads CASSNSYAQHRNYGYTF. CDR3 DNA sequence: TGTGCCAGCAGCAATTCATACGCGCAGCACAGAAACTATGGCTACACCTTC.

The V and J genes are TRBV7-2 and TRBJ2-3; 11 positions agree with TRBD2. Germline loops: CDR1 SGHTA, CDR2 FQGNSA. Unmatched junction bases numbered 5, after V lost 5 bases and J lost 4 bases. CDR3 length: 15 amino acids. Here the CDR3 reads CASSPTSGAADTQYF. The CDR3 region has the DNA TGTGCCAGCAGCCCGACTAGCGGGGCCGCAGATACGCAGTATTTT.

The V gene is TRBV5-1, the J gene TRBJ1-2; 9 bases agree with TRBD1. Germline-derived CDR1 and CDR2 are SGHRS and YFSETQ. V dropped 0 bases and J dropped 8; count of bases not matched to a gene: 8. The CDR3 spans 15 residues. The CDR3 nucleotides are TGCGCCAGCAGCTTGGCCGCGGGACAGGGTACCGGCTACACCTTC. Amino acids: CASSLAAGQGTGYTF.

The chain combines TRBV7-7 with TRBJ1-1, with D hard to call. The CDR3 consists of 14 residues. V lost 6 bases and J lost 0, with 11 bases in between. CDR1 is SSHAT, CDR2 FNYEAQ, per germline (reference sequence). This CDR3 is CASSPWGVNTEAFF. The CDR3 DNA reads as TGTGCCAGCAGTCCTTGGGGAGTGAACACTGAAGCTTTCTTT.

The chain employs TRBV9 and TRBJ2-1; 12 nucleotides match TRBD2. The germline V gene encodes CDR1 SGDLS and CDR2 YYNGEE. This CDR3 contains 16 residues. Germline trimming cut 4 bases from V and 6 bases from J; bases unmatched to any gene: 8. The CDR3 nucleotides are TGTGCCAGCAGCCTTAGGACTAGCGGGGACCGCAATGAGCAGTTCTTC. Translated: CASSLRTSGDRNEQFF.

The V gene is TRBV5-4, the J gene TRBJ2-1; TRBD1 agrees at 10 bases. The V gene's germline CDR1 is SGHNT and CDR2 YYREEE (reference sequence). The CDR3 length is 11 residues. The V gene end was trimmed by 7 bases and the J gene end by 9 bases; junction bases not matched to a gene: 1. CDR3 amino acids: CASRQGAEQFF. The CDR3 region has the DNA TGTGCCAGCCGACAGGGGGCTGAGCAGTTCTTC. The whole variable domain, remainder taken from reference TRBV5-4 and TRBJ2-1, is ETGVTQSPTHLIKTRGQQVTLRCSSQSGHNTVSWYQQALGQGPQFIFQYYREEENGRGNFPPRFSGLQFPNYSSELNVNALELDDSALYLCASRQGAEQFFGPGTRLTVL.

The V and J genes are TRBV2 and TRBJ2-7; the match to TRBD1 covers 7 bases. Germline-derived CDR1 and CDR2 are SNHLY and FYNNEI. The CDR3 runs 15 residues. V lost 5 bases and J lost 4; bases outside the gene matches: 11. CDR3 amino acids: CASSNPGTVMYEQYF. CDR3 sequence (DNA): TGTGCCAGCAGTAACCCCGGGACAGTGATGTACGAGCAGTACTTC.

As to this clone: Different DNA sequences within this sample yield the same CDR3. This chain links TRBV5-6 with TRBJ2-7; D may be TRBD2 (5 bases). Germline lookup yields CDR1 SGHDT and CDR2 YYEEEE. Trimming pared 0 bases from V and 7 bases from J, leaving 8 bases between. The length of the CDR3 is 12 residues. The CDR3, as DNA: TGTGCCAGCAGCTTGGGACGAGGGGAGCAGTACTTC. Translating it yields CASSLGRGEQYF.